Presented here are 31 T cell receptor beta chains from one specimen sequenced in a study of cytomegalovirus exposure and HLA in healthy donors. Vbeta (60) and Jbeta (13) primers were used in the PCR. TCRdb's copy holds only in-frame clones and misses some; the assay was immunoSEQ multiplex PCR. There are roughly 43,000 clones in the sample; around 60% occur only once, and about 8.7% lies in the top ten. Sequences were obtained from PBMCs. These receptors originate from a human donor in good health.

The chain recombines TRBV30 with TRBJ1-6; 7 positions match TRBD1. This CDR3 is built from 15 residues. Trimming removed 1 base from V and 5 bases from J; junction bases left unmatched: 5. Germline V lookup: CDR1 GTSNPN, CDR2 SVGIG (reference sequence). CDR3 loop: CAWSARDRDNSPLHF. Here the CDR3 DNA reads TGTGCCTGGAGTGCCCGGGACAGAGATAATTCACCCCTCCACTTT.

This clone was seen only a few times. The CDR3 spells CASRPTGGSPQHF. The CDR3 DNA sequence: TGTGCCAGTAGACCGACAGGGGGTTCGCCCCAGCATTTT. This chain connects TRBV19 to TRBJ1-5; 9 nucleotides match TRBD1. Trimming removed 6 bases from V and 9 bases from J; junction bases left unmatched: 6. Looked up from germline, CDR1 is LNHDA and CDR2 is SQIVND (reference sequence). This CDR3 has 13 residues.

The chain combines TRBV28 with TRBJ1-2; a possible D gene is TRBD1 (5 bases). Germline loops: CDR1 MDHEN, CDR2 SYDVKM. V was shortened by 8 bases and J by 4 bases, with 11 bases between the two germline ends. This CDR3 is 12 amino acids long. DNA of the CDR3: TGTGCCAGCCGTTCCCAGGGCTATGGCTACACCTTC. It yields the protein CASRSQGYGYTF.

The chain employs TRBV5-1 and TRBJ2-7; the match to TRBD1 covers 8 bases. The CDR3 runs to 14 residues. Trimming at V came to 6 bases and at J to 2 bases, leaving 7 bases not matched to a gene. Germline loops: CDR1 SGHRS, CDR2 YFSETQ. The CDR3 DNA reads TGCGCCAGCAACCTAGGACAGGGCACCTACGAGCAGTACTTC. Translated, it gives CASNLGQGTYEQYF. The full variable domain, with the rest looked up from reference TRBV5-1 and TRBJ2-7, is KAGVTQTPRYLIKTRGQQVTLSCSPISGHRSVSWYQQTPGQGLQFLFEYFSETQRNKGNFPGRFSGRQFSNSRSEMNVSTLELGDSALYLCASNLGQGTYEQYFGPGTRLTVT.

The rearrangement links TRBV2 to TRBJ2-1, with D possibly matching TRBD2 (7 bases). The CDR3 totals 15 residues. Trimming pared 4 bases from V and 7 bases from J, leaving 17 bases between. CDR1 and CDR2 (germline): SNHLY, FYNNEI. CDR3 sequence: CASSGAGAYGNEQFF. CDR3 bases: TGTGCCAGCAGTGGGGCGGGGGCCTACGGTAATGAGCAGTTCTTC.

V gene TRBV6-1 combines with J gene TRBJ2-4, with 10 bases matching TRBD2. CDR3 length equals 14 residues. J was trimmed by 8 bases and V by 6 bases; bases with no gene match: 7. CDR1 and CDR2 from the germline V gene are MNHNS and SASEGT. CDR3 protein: CASRESGGAHIQYF. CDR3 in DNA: TGTGCCAGCAGGGAAAGCGGGGGGGCACACATTCAGTACTTC.

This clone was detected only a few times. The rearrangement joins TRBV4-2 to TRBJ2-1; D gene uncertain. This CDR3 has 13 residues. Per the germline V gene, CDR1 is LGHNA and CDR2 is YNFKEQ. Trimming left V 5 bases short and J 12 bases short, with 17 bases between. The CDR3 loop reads CASSSLRGTWQFF. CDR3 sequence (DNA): TGTGCCAGCAGCTCCCTTCGAGGAACCTGGCAGTTCTTC.

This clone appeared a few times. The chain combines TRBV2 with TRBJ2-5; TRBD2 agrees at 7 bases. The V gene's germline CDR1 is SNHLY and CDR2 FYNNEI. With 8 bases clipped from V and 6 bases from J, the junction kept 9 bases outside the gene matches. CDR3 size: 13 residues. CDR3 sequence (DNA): TGTGCCAGCGGGGGGGGTACGGTACAGACCCAGTACTTC. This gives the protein CASGGGTVQTQYF.

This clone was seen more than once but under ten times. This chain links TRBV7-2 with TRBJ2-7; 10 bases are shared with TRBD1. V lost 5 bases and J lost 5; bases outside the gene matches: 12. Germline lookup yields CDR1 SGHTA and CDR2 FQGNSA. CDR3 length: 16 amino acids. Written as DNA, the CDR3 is TGTGCCAGCAGCCTTTACGTGGGGACAGGGGCCCACGAGCAGTACTTC. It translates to CASSLYVGTGAHEQYF.

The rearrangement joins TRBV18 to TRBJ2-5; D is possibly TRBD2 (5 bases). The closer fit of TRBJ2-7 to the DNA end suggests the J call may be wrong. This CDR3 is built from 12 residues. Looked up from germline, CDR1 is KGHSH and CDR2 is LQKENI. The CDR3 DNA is TGTGCCAGCTCACCACGAGGGAACGAGCAGTACTTC. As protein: CASSPRGNEQYF.

CDR3 amino acids: CAWSFGGGQYNEQFF. Written as DNA, the CDR3 is TGTGCCTGGAGTTTTGGGGGGGGGCAGTACAATGAGCAGTTCTTC. The chain combines TRBV30 with TRBJ2-1, with a tentative D call TRBD2 (7 bases). V lost 2 bases, J lost 4 bases, and 15 bases lay in between. Germline V gives CDR1 GTSNPN, CDR2 SVGIG (reference sequence). The CDR3 sequence is 15 residues long.

The CDR3 region has the DNA TGTGCCACCAGCAGACAGGACACTGAAGCTTTCTTT. Residues: CATSRQDTEAFF. The V call is TRBV15, the J call TRBJ1-1, with D uncertain. Germline V CDR1 and CDR2: LNHNV, YYDKDF (reference sequence). Deletions cut 2 bases from V and 3 bases from J, with 4 bases between. The CDR3 is made up of 12 amino acids.

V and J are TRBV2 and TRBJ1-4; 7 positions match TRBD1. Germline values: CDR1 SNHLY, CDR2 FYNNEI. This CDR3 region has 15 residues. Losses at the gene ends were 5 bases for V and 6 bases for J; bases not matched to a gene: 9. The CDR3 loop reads CASSTDRDKYEKLFF. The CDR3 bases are TGTGCCAGCAGTACAGACAGGGATAAGTATGAAAAACTGTTTTTT.

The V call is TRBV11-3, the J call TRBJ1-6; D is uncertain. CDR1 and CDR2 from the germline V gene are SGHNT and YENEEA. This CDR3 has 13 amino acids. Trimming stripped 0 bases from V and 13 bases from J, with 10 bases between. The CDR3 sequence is CASSLDRGYPLHF. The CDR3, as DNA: TGTGCCAGCAGCTTAGATCGGGGTTATCCCCTCCACTTT.

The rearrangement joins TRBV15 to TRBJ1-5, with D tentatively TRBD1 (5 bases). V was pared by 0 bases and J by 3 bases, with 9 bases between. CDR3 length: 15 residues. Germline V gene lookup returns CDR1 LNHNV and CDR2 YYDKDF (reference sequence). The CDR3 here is CATSREGGINQPQHF. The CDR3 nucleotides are TGTGCCACCAGCAGAGAGGGGGGGATCAATCAGCCCCAGCATTTT.

The CDR3 DNA follows: TGTGCCAGCAGGTCTTCTAGCGAGCAGTACTTC. Its translation is CASRSSSEQYF. The chain uses TRBV25-1 and TRBJ2-7; D call uncertain. Germline V gives CDR1 MGHDK, CDR2 SYGVNS. Trimming took off 6 bases at V and 6 bases at J, with 9 bases between the two ends. The CDR3 covers 11 residues.

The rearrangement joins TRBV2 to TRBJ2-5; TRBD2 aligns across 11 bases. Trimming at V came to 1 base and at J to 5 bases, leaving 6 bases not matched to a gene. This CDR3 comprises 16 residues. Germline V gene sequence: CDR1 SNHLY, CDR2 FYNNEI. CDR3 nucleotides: TGTGCCAGCAGTGAAGGGTTAGCGGGGGGGCGTGAGACCCAGTACTTC. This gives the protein CASSEGLAGGRETQYF.

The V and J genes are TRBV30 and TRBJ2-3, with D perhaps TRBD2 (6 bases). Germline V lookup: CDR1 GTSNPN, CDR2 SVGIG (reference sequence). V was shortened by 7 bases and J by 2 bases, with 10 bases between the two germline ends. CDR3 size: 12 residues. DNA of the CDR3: TGTGCCTCGGGGGTCCCCACAGATACGCAGTATTTT. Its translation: CASGVPTDTQYF.

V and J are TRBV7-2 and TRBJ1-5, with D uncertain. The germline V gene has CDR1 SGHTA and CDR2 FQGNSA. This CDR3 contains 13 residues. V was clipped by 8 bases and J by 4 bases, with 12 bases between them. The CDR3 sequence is CASVSTANQPQHF. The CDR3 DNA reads TGTGCCAGCGTATCAACAGCTAATCAGCCCCAGCATTTT.

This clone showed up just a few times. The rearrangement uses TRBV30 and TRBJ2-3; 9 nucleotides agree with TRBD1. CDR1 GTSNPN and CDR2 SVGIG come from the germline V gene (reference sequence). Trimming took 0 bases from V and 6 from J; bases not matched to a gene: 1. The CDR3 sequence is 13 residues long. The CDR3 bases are TGTGCCTGGAGTGTACAGGGGGCTGATACGCAGTATTTT. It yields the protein CAWSVQGADTQYF.

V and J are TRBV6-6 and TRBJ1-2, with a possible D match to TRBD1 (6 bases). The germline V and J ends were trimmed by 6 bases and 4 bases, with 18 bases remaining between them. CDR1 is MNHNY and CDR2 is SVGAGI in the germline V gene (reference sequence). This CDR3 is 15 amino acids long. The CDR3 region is CASSPSGQIVYGYTF. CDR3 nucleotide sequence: TGTGCCAGCAGCCCAAGCGGACAGATAGTCTATGGCTACACCTTC.

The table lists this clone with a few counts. Here the CDR3 reads CASSPRGGVYGYTF. The CDR3 coding sequence is TGTGCCAGCAGCCCCCGGGGGGGCGTATACGGCTACACCTTC. This chain uses TRBV6-5 with TRBJ1-2; possible D gene TRBD1, 6 bases. The CDR3 is 14 amino acids. Germline values: CDR1 MNHEY, CDR2 SVGAGI. V shed 6 bases and J shed 8 bases, with 19 bases lying between them.

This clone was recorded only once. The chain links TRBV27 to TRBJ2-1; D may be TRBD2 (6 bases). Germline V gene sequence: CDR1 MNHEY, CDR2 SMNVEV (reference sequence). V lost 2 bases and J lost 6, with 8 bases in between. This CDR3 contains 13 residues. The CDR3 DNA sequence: TGTGCCAGCAGTTTAGGGACTGCCAATGAGCAGTTCTTC. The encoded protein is CASSLGTANEQFF.

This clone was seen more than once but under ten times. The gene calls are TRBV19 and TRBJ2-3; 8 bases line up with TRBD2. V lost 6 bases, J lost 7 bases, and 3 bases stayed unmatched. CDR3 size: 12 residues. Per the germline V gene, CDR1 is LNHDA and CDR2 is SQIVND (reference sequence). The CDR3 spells CASSPGGNTQYF. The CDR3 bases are TGTGCCAGTAGCCCGGGGGGGAATACGCAGTATTTT.

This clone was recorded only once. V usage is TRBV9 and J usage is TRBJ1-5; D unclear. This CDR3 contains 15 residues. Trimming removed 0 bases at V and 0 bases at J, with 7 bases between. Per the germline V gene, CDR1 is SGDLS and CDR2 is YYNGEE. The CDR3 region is CASSVGGYSNQPQHF. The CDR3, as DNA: TGTGCCAGCAGCGTAGGAGGGTATAGCAATCAGCCCCAGCATTTT. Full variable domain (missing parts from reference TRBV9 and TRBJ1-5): DSGVTQTPKHLITATGQRVTLRCSPRSGDLSVYWYQQSLDQGLQFLIQYYNGEERAKGNILERFSAQQFPDLHSELNLSSLELGDSALYFCASSVGGYSNQPQHFGDGTRLSIL.

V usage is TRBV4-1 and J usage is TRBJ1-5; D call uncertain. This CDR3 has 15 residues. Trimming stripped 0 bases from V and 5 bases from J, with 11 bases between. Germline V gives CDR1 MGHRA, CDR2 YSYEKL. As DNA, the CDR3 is TGCGCCAGCAGCCAAGATCCAACCGGAGATCAGCCCCAGCATTTT. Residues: CASSQDPTGDQPQHF.

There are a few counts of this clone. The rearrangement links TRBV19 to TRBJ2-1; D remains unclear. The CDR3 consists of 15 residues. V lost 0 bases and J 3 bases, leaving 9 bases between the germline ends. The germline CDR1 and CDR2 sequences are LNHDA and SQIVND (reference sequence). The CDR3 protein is CASSIDLSGYNEQFF. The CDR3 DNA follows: TGTGCCAGTAGTATAGATCTATCCGGCTACAATGAGCAGTTCTTC.

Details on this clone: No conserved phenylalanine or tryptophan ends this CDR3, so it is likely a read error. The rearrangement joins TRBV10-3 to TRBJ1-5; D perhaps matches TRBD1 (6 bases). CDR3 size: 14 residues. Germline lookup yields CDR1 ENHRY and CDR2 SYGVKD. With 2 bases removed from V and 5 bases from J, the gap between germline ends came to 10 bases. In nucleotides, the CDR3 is TGTGCCATCAGTGAGGGGGGGGCCTATCAGCCCCAGCATGTT. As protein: CAISEGGAYQPQHV.

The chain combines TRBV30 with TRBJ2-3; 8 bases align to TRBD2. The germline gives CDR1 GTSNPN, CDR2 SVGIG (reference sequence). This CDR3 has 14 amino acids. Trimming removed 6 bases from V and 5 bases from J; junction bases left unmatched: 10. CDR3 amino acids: CACRNSGAGDTQYF. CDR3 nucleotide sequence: TGTGCCTGCCGAAATAGCGGGGCGGGAGATACGCAGTATTTT.

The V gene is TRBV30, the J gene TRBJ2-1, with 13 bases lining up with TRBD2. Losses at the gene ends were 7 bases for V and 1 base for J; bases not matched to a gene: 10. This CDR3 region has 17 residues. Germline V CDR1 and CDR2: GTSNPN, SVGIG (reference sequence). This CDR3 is CASPRTSGGSSYNEQFF. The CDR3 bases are TGTGCCTCGCCCCGGACTAGCGGGGGCTCATCCTACAATGAGCAGTTCTTC.

CDR3 sequence: CASRKTSSGELFF. The DNA of the CDR3 is TGTGCCAGCAGAAAAACTAGTTCCGGGGAGCTGTTTTTT. The chain recombines TRBV9 with TRBJ2-2; possibly TRBD2 for D (5 bases). The CDR3 is made up of 13 amino acids. The germline V gene has CDR1 SGDLS and CDR2 YYNGEE. Trimming shortened V by 5 bases and J by 6 bases, and 11 bases separated the two germline ends. Supplemented by reference TRBV9 and TRBJ2-2, the full variable domain reads DSGVTQTPKHLITATGQRVTLRCSPRSGDLSVYWYQQSLDQGLQFLIQYYNGEERAKGNILERFSAQQFPDLHSELNLSSLELGDSALYFCASRKTSSGELFFGEGSRLTVL.